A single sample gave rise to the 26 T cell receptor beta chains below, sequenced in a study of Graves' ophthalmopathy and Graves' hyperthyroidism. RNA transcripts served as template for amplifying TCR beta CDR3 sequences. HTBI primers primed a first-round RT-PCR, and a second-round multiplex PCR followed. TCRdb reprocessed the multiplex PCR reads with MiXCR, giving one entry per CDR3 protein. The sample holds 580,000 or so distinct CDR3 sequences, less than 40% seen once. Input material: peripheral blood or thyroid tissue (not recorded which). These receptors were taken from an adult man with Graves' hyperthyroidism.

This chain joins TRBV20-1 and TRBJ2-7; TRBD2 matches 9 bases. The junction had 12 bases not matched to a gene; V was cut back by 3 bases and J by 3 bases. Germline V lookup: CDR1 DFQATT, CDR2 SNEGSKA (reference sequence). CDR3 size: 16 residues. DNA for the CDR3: TGCAGTGCTAGGGAACGCTCTAGCGGGGCGTTCTACGAGCAGTACTTC. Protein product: CSARERSSGAFYEQYF.

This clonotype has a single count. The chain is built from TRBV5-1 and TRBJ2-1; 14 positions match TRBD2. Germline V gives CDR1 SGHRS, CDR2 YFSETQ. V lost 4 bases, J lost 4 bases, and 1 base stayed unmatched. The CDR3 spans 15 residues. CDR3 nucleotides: TGCGCCAGCAGCGGACTAGCGGGAGGTTACAATGAGCAGTTCTTC. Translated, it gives CASSGLAGGYNEQFF.

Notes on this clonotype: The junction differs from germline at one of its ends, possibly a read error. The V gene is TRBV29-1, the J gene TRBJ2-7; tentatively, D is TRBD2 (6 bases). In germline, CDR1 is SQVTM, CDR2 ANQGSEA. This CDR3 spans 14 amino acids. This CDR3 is CSLPAGPKPYGQYF. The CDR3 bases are TGCAGCTTACCCGCGGGACCCAAGCCATACGGGCAGTACTTC.

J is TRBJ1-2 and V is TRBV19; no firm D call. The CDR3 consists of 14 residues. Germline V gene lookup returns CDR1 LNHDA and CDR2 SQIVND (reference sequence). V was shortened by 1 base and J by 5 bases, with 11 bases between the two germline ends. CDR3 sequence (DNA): TGTGCCAGTAGTATAGTACCAGGACTTTATGGCTACACCTTC. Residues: CASSIVPGLYGYTF.

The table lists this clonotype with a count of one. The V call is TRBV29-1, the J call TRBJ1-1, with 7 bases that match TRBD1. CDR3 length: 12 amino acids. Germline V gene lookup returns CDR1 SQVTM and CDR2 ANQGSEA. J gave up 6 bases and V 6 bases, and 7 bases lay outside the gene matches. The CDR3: CSVYGTVAEAFF. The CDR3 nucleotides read TGCAGCGTGTACGGGACAGTCGCTGAAGCTTTCTTT.

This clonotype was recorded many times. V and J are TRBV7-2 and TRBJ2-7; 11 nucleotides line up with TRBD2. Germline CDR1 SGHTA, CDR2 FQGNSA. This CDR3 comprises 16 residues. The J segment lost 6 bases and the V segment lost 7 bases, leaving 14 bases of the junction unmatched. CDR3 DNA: TGTGCCAGCAATCCTCGTCCAGGTAGCGGGAGGGGCGAGCAGTACTTC. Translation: CASNPRPGSGRGEQYF.

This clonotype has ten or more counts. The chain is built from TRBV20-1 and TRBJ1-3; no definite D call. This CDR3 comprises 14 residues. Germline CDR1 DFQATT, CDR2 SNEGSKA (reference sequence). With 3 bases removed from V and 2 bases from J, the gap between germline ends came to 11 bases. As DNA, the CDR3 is TGCAGTGCTAGGAGTGGTCGAACTGGAAACACCATATATTTT. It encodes CSARSGRTGNTIYF.

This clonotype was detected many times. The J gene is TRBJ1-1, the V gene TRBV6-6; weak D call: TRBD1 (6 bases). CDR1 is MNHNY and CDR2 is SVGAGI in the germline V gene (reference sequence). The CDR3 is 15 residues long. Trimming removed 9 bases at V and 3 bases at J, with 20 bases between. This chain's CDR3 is CASSRYRVTDTEAFF. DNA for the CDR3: TGTGCCAGTTCCCGTTACAGGGTCACGGACACTGAAGCTTTCTTT.

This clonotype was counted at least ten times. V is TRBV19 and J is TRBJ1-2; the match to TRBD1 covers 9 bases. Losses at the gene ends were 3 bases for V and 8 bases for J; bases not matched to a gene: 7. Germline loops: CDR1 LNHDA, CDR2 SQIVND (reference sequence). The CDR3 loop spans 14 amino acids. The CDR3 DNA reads TGTGCCAGTAGTATCACGGGACAGGGTATCGGCTACACCTTC. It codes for CASSITGQGIGYTF.

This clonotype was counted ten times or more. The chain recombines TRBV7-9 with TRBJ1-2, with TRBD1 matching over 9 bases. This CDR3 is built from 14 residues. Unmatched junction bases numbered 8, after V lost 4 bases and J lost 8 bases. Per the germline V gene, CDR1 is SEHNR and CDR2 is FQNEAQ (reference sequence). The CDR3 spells CASSSYRGQDGYTF. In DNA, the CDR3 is TGTGCCAGCAGCTCATACAGGGGGCAGGACGGCTACACCTTC.

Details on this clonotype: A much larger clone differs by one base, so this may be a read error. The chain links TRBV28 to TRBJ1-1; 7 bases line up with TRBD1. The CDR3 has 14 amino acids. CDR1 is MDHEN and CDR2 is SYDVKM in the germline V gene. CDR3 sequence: CASSRQGVSTEASF. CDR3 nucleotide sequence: TGTGCCAGCAGCCGTCAGGGGGTGAGCACTGAAGCTTCCTTT.

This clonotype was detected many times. DNA of the CDR3: TGTGCCAGCAGCCCTGTTAGTAGACCGTCGAACACTGAAGCTTTCTTT. This encodes CASSPVSRPSNTEAFF. The V gene is TRBV5-4, the J gene TRBJ1-1; no firm D call. The V gene lost 4 bases and the J gene lost 1 base, with 17 bases spanning the gap. The CDR3 is 16 residues long. Germline-derived CDR1 and CDR2 are SGHNT and YYREEE (reference sequence).

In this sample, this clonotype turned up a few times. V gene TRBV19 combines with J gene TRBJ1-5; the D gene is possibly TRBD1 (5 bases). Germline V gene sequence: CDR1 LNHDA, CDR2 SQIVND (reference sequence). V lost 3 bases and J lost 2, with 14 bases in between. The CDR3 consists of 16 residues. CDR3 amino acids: CASSILSGLGNQPQHF. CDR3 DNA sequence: TGTGCCAGTAGTATTCTGTCAGGGTTGGGCAATCAGCCCCAGCATTTT.

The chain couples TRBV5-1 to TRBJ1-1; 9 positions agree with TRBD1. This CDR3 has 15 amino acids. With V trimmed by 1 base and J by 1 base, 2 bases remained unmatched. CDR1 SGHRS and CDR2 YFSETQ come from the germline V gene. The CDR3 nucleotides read TGCGCCAGCAGCTTGACAGGGGGCCCGAACACTGAAGCTTTCTTT. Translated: CASSLTGGPNTEAFF.

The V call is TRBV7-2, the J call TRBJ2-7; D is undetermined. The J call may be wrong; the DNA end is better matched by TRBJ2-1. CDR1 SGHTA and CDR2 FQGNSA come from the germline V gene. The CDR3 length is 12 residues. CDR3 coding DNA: TGTGCCAGCAGCTTATACGGTGATGAGCAGTTCTTC. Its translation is CASSLYGDEQFF.

This chain's CDR3 is CASSVGASGTDTQYF. The CDR3 region has the DNA TGTGCCAGCAGCGTAGGGGCTAGCGGGACCGATACGCAGTATTTT. This chain connects TRBV9 to TRBJ2-3, with 9 bases that match TRBD2. V lost 0 bases to trimming and J lost 6 bases; unmatched junction nucleotides: 5. From germline, CDR1 is SGDLS and CDR2 YYNGEE. The CDR3 runs to 15 residues.

The CDR3 coding sequence is TGTGCCATCAGCAGAGACAGGGGGCCCCAAGAGACCCAGTACTTC. Protein product: CAISRDRGPQETQYF. The chain employs TRBV10-3 and TRBJ2-5; 10 positions match TRBD1. After removal of 6 bases from V and 1 base from J, the junction contained 5 bases not matched to a gene. This CDR3 is built from 15 residues. Germline V gene lookup returns CDR1 ENHRY and CDR2 SYGVKD.

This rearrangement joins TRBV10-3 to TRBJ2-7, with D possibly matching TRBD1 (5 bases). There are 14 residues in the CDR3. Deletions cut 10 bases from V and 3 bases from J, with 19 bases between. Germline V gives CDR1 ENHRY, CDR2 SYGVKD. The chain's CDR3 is CATRQSAQYYEQYF. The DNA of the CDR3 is TGTGCCACCAGACAGTCCGCGCAGTACTACGAGCAGTACTTC.

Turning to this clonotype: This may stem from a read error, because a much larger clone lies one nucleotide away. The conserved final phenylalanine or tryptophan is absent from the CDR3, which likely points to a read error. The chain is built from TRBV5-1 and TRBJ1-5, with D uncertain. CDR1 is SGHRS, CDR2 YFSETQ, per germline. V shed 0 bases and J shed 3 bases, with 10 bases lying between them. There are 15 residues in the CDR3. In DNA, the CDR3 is TGCGCCAGCAGCTTGGATGCGGGTGACAATCAGCCCCAGCATTCT. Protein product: CASSLDAGDNQPQHS.

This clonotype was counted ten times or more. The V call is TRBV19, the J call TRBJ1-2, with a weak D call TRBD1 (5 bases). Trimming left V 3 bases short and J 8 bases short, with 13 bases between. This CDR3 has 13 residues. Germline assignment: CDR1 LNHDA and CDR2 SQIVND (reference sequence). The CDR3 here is CASSIVGGRGYTF. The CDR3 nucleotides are TGTGCCAGTAGTATCGTCGGGGGTCGAGGCTACACCTTC.

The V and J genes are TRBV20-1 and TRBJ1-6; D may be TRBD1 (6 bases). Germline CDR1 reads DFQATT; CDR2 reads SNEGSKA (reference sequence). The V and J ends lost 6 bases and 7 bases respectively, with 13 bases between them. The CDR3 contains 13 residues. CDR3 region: CSAPVTGNSPLHF. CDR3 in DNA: TGCAGTGCGCCGGTGACAGGAAATTCACCCCTCCACTTT.

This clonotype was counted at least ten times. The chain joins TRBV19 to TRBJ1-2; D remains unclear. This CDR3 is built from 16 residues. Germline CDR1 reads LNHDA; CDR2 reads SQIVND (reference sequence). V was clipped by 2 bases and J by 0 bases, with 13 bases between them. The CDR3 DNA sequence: TGTGCCAGTAGTATACTGGGTATAAAGGCTAACTATGGCTACACCTTC. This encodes CASSILGIKANYGYTF. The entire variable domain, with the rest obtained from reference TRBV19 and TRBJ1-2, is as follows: DGGITQSPKYLFRKEGQNVTLSCEQNLNHDAMYWYRQDPGQGLRLIYYSQIVNDFQKGDIAEGYSVSREKKESFPLTVTSAQKNPTAFYLCASSILGIKANYGYTFGSGTRLTVV.

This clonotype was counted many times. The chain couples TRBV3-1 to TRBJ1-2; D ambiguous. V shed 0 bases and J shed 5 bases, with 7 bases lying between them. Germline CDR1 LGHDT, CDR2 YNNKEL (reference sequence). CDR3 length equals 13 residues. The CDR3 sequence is CASSQDLGYGYTF. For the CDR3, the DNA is TGTGCCAGCAGCCAAGATTTGGGGTATGGCTACACCTTC.

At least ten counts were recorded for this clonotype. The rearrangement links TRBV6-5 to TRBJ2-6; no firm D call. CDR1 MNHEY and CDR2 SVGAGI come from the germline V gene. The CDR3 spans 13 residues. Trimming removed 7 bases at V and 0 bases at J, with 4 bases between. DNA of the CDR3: TGTGCCAGCACCCCCTCTGGGGCCAACGTCCTGACTTTC. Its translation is CASTPSGANVLTF.

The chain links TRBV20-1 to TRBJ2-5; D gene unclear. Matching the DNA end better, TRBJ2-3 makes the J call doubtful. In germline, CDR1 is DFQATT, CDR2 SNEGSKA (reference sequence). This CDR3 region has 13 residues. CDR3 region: CSADHGRTDTQYF. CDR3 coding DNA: TGCAGTGCCGATCACGGACGCACAGATACGCAGTATTTT.

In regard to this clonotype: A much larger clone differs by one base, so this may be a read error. CDR3 sequence: CASSLDSYYEQYF. The CDR3 DNA reads TGTGCCAGCAGCCTCGACAGCTACTACGAGCAGTACTTC. V and J are TRBV2 and TRBJ2-7, with D perhaps matching TRBD1 (5 bases). The germline V gene has CDR1 SNHLY and CDR2 FYNNEI. This CDR3 spans 13 amino acids. Trimming removed 6 bases from V and 3 bases from J, with 12 bases in between.